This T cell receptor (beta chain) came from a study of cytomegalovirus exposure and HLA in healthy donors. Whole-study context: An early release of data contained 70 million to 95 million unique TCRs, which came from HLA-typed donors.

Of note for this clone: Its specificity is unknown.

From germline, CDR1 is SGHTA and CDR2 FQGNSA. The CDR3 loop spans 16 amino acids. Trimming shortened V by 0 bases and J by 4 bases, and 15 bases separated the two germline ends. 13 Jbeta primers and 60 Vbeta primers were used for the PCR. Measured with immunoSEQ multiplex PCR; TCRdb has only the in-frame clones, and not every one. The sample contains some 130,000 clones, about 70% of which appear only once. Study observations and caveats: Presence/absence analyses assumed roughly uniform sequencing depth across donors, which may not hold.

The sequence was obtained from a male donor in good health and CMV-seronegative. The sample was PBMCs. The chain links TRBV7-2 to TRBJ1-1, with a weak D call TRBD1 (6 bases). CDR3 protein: CASSLAGGGLSTEAFF. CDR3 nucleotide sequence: TGTGCCAGCAGCTTAGCCGGGGGGGGCTTGAGCACTGAAGCTTTCTTT.